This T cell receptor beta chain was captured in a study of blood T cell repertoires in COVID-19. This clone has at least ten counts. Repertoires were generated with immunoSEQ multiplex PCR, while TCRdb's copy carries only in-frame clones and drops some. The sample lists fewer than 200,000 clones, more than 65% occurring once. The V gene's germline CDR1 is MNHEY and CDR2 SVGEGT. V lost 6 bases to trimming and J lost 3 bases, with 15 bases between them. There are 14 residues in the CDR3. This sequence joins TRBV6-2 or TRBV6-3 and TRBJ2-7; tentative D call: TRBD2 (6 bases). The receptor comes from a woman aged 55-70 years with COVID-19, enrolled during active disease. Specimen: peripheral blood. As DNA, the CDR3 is TGTGCCAGCAGCCCGGCTGCTAGCGACTACGAGCAGTACTTC. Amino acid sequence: CASSPAASDYEQYF.